Presented here are 32 T cell receptor beta chains from one specimen sequenced in a study of blood T cell repertoires in COVID-19. The data were produced by immunoSEQ multiplex PCR, yet TCRdb's version contains in-frame clones alone and is incomplete. The data show some 250,000 clones, approximately 82% seen once. The specimen sequenced was PBMCs or T cells enriched from blood (not recorded which). Source of these receptors: a man in his forties who had recovered from COVID-19.

The V gene is TRBV29-1, the J gene TRBJ2-5, with 12 nucleotides matching TRBD1. The CDR3 spans 15 residues. Germline V CDR1 and CDR2: SQVTM, ANQGSEA. V dropped 4 bases and J dropped 9; count of bases not matched to a gene: 12. Here the CDR3 reads CSVGEGTGGLLPQYF. The CDR3 DNA follows: TGCAGCGTTGGGGAAGGGACAGGGGGCCTCTTGCCCCAGTACTTC.

The sample holds one count of this clone. The chain joins TRBV7-9 to TRBJ2-7; 9 nucleotides agree with TRBD1. The length of the CDR3 is 14 residues. Trimming took 5 bases from V and 5 from J; bases not matched to a gene: 7. Germline CDR1 and CDR2: SEHNR and FQNEAQ (reference sequence). The CDR3 reads CASSPFTGGDEQYF. The CDR3 DNA follows: TGTGCCAGCAGCCCCTTTACAGGGGGCGACGAGCAGTACTTC.

The chain carries TRBV18 and TRBJ1-4, with TRBD1 as a possible D gene (6 bases). The CDR3 is 14 amino acids. V was pared by 2 bases and J by 8 bases, with 12 bases between. In germline, CDR1 is KGHSH, CDR2 LQKENI. The CDR3 spells CASSPAGVGEKLFF. CDR3 DNA sequence: TGTGCCAGCTCACCAGCAGGGGTTGGCGAAAAACTGTTTTTT. Full variable domain (missing parts from reference TRBV18 and TRBJ1-4): NAGVMQNPRHLVRRRGQEARLRCSPMKGHSHVYWYRQLPEEGLKFMVYLQKENIIDESGMPKERFSAEFPKEGPSILRIQQVVRGDSAAYFCASSPAGVGEKLFFGSGTQLSVL.

This rearrangement joins TRBV28 to TRBJ2-5; 8 bases agree with TRBD1. V was pared by 5 bases and J by 10 bases, with 12 bases of the junction left unmatched. The CDR3 length is 14 residues. Germline CDR1 is MDHEN and CDR2 is SYDVKM. The CDR3 DNA reads TGTGCCAGCAGTCTCCAGGGGGCGTCGGGCGGCCAGTACTTC. Translating gives CASSLQGASGGQYF. The full variable domain, completed using reference TRBV28 and TRBJ2-5, is DVKVTQSSRYLVKRTGEKVFLECVQDMDHENMFWYRQDPGLGLRLIYFSYDVKMKEKGDIPEGYSVSREKKERFSLILESASTNQTSMYLCASSLQGASGGQYFGPGTRLLVL.

The gene calls are TRBV28 and TRBJ1-3, with 7 bases fitting TRBD1. Germline CDR1 MDHEN, CDR2 SYDVKM. The CDR3 length is 16 residues. V lost 9 bases, J lost 10 bases, and 21 bases stayed unmatched. Written as DNA, the CDR3 is TGTGCCAGTACCGGGACAGAGCAAGCGGTGTGGAAGACCATATATTTT. Residues: CASTGTEQAVWKTIYF.

This chain links TRBV27 with TRBJ1-1; a possible D gene is TRBD1 (6 bases). The CDR3 extends over 15 amino acids. Between the trimmed V and J ends, which lost 6 bases and 8 bases, there was a span of 22 bases. Germline loops: CDR1 MNHEY, CDR2 SMNVEV (reference sequence). This chain's CDR3 is CASRAPGGATVEAFF. The CDR3 DNA reads as TGTGCCAGCAGGGCACCGGGGGGCGCGACCGTGGAAGCTTTCTTT.

CDR3 loop: CASSPLTGGTYTF. CDR3 sequence (DNA): TGTGCCAGCAGCCCCCTGACAGGGGGGACCTACACCTTC. The V gene is TRBV3-1 (or the pseudogene TRBV3-2), the J gene TRBJ1-2; 9 positions agree with TRBD1. This CDR3 has 13 residues. Per the germline V gene, CDR1 is LGHDT and CDR2 is YNNKEL (reference sequence). Unmatched junction bases numbered 7, after V lost 4 bases and J lost 10 bases.

This sequence joins TRBV2 and TRBJ1-4, with D maybe TRBD1 (6 bases). The germline V gene encodes CDR1 SNHLY and CDR2 FYNNEI. V lost 5 bases, J lost 6 bases, and 13 bases lay in between. The CDR3 consists of 14 residues. The CDR3 is CASSQQGGDEKLFF. CDR3 bases: TGTGCCAGCAGTCAACAGGGAGGGGATGAAAAACTGTTTTTT.

V gene TRBV30 combines with J gene TRBJ2-7, with 10 bases fitting TRBD1. This CDR3 is 15 amino acids long. Trimming took 6 bases from V and 5 from J; bases not matched to a gene: 13. Germline V gives CDR1 GTSNPN, CDR2 SVGIG (reference sequence). This CDR3 is CACNPRGTGVDEQYF. DNA for the CDR3: TGTGCCTGTAACCCGCGCGGGACAGGGGTCGACGAGCAGTACTTC.

The rearrangement uses TRBV19 and TRBJ2-1; 7 bases are a match to TRBD1. Germline assignment: CDR1 LNHDA and CDR2 SQIVND (reference sequence). CDR3 length: 15 amino acids. V trimming: 10 bases; J trimming: 0 bases; junction bases outside the gene matches: 9. DNA for the CDR3: TGTGCCACCCGTGGATACAGGGGCTCCTACAATGAGCAGTTCTTC. Translation gives CATRGYRGSYNEQFF.

The V call is TRBV7-2, the J call TRBJ2-3; D might be TRBD2 (6 bases). CDR1 and CDR2 from the germline V gene are SGHTA and FQGNSA. V was shortened by 4 bases and J by 1 base, with 15 bases between the two germline ends. This CDR3 contains 16 residues. CDR3 sequence (DNA): TGTGCCAGCAGCTCCGGACCCCCGGGAGGCACAGATACGCAGTATTTT. Its translation: CASSSGPPGGTDTQYF.

The rearrangement uses TRBV2 and TRBJ2-1; the match to TRBD1 covers 8 bases. V dropped 5 bases and J dropped 4; count of bases not matched to a gene: 1. The germline CDR1 and CDR2 sequences are SNHLY and FYNNEI. The CDR3 is 13 residues long. The CDR3 DNA sequence: TGTGCCAGCAGTCGGGACAGGTACAATGAGCAGTTCTTC. Translated: CASSRDRYNEQFF.

The chain has TRBV30 and TRBJ1-5, with 7 bases that match TRBD1. The germline V gene encodes CDR1 GTSNPN and CDR2 SVGIG (reference sequence). There are 13 residues in the CDR3. V lost 2 bases, J lost 7 bases, and 5 bases stayed unmatched. CDR3 protein: CAWSSGGGQPQHF. CDR3 nucleotides: TGTGCCTGGAGTTCAGGGGGAGGACAGCCCCAGCATTTT.

This clone was detected once. The V and J genes are TRBV15 and TRBJ2-1; weak D call: TRBD1 (7 bases). Trimming cost V 5 bases and J 3 bases, with 11 bases left between them. The CDR3 consists of 14 residues. Germline CDR1 LNHNV, CDR2 YYDKDF (reference sequence). The CDR3 protein is CATSVRDSYNEQFF. The CDR3 DNA is TGTGCCACCAGCGTGCGGGACAGCTACAATGAGCAGTTCTTC.

The chain has TRBV11-2 and TRBJ2-7; D not resolved. V gave up 1 base and J gave up 1 base, with 11 bases separating them. CDR1 is SGHAT and CDR2 is FQNNGV in the germline V gene. The CDR3 runs 15 residues. The CDR3 DNA reads as TGTGCCAGCAGCTTAGCCCGATATACTTCCTACGAGCAGTACTTC. The encoded protein is CASSLARYTSYEQYF.

J is TRBJ1-5 and V is TRBV3-1 (or the pseudogene TRBV3-2); D gene unclear. The CDR3 consists of 12 residues. Germline V lookup: CDR1 LGHDT, CDR2 YNNKEL (reference sequence). V was cut by 5 bases and J by 1 base, with 3 bases left in between. In DNA, the CDR3 is TGTGCCAGCAGCGGCAGCAATCAGCCCCAGCATTTT. Its protein is CASSGSNQPQHF.

This clone has only one observation. The chain links TRBV2 to TRBJ2-3; 10 positions match TRBD2. V dropped 4 bases and J dropped 6; count of bases not matched to a gene: 7. The CDR3 spans 15 residues. Germline loops: CDR1 SNHLY, CDR2 FYNNEI. This CDR3 is CASSVSGGTWDTQYF. CDR3 DNA: TGTGCCAGCAGTGTTAGCGGGGGGACCTGGGATACGCAGTATTTT. Complete variable domain (other parts from reference TRBV2 and TRBJ2-3): EPEVTQTPSHQVTQMGQEVILRCVPISNHLYFYWYRQILGQKVEFLVSFYNNEISEKSEIFDDQFSVERPDGSNFTLKIRSTKLEDSAMYFCASSVSGGTWDTQYFGPGTRLTVL.

J is TRBJ2-1 and V is TRBV4-1; no firm D call. Looked up from germline, CDR1 is MGHRA and CDR2 is YSYEKL. With 11 bases removed from V and 0 bases from J, the gap between germline ends came to 8 bases. This CDR3 has 12 residues. The CDR3 is CASLFSYNEQFF. CDR3 DNA: TGCGCCTCCCTATTCTCCTACAATGAGCAGTTCTTC.

The chain combines TRBV7-6 with TRBJ2-3; TRBD2 agrees at 11 bases. V dropped 0 bases and J dropped 0; count of bases not matched to a gene: 8. Germline-derived CDR1 and CDR2 are SGHVS and FNYEAQ. The CDR3 has 19 amino acids. CDR3 residues: CASSLAVKGTSGSTDTQYF. The CDR3 nucleotides are TGTGCCAGCAGCTTAGCTGTGAAGGGGACTAGCGGTAGCACAGATACGCAGTATTTT.

The V call is TRBV5-1, the J call TRBJ1-2, with TRBD1 matching over 7 bases. The trim removed 6 bases at V and 6 bases at J, leaving 17 bases unmatched. In germline, CDR1 is SGHRS, CDR2 YFSETQ. This CDR3 is built from 16 residues. The CDR3 protein is CASTGGVGGLVNGYTF. CDR3 nucleotides: TGCGCCAGCACAGGGGGTGTCGGAGGCTTAGTAAATGGCTACACCTTC.

This clone is a singleton in its sample. The chain recombines TRBV6-5 with TRBJ1-2, with a possible D match to TRBD1 (6 bases). This CDR3 spans 14 amino acids. The V and J ends lost 6 bases and 6 bases respectively, with 17 bases between them. In germline, CDR1 is MNHEY, CDR2 SVGAGI. CDR3 amino acids: CASSPIYRVDGYTF. CDR3 sequence (DNA): TGTGCCAGCAGCCCGATTTACAGGGTCGATGGCTACACCTTC.

The gene calls are TRBV3-1 (or the pseudogene TRBV3-2) and TRBJ2-3; D is uncertain. Germline CDR1 is LGHDT and CDR2 is YNNKEL (reference sequence). Deletions cut 0 bases from V and 0 bases from J, with 7 bases between. This CDR3 region has 15 residues. As DNA, the CDR3 is TGTGCCAGCAGCCAAGACTACAGAAGCACAGATACGCAGTATTTT. Protein: CASSQDYRSTDTQYF.

This chain uses TRBV6-2 or TRBV6-3 with TRBJ1-4; the D is unclear. The germline V gene has CDR1 MNHEY and CDR2 SVGEGT. V lost 0 bases and J 8 bases, leaving 13 bases between the germline ends. CDR3 size: 15 residues. CDR3 sequence: CASSYSGGSNEKLFF. The CDR3 DNA follows: TGTGCCAGCAGTTACTCGGGAGGGAGTAACGAAAAACTGTTTTTT.

V usage is TRBV25-1 and J usage is TRBJ1-1, with TRBD1 matching over 7 bases. Germline CDR1 reads MGHDK; CDR2 reads SYGVNS. This CDR3 has 14 amino acids. V lost 3 bases to trimming and J lost 9 bases; unmatched junction nucleotides: 10. In DNA, the CDR3 is TGTGCCAGCAGTGACGTCTGGGCAGGGGGGAAAGCTTTCTTT. Translating it yields CASSDVWAGGKAFF.

V and J are TRBV5-1 and TRBJ2-2; D call uncertain. The CDR3 contains 14 residues. From germline, CDR1 is SGHRS and CDR2 YFSETQ. V was trimmed by 2 bases and J by 1 base, leaving 6 bases between them. The CDR3 region is CASSLSGNTGELFF. The CDR3 region has the DNA TGCGCCAGCAGCTTATCAGGGAACACCGGGGAGCTGTTTTTT.

This clone occurred many times. The V and J genes are TRBV19 and TRBJ2-1; 13 bases line up with TRBD2. V gave up 5 bases and J gave up 3 bases; unmatched junction bases: 13. There are 19 residues in the CDR3. Looked up from germline, CDR1 is LNHDA and CDR2 is SQIVND (reference sequence). CDR3 sequence: CASSRSGTSGIRSYNEQFF. Here the CDR3 DNA reads TGTGCCAGTAGTCGCTCCGGGACTAGCGGGATAAGGAGCTACAATGAGCAGTTCTTC. Drawing the rest from reference TRBV19 and TRBJ2-1, the complete variable domain is DGGITQSPKYLFRKEGQNVTLSCEQNLNHDAMYWYRQDPGQGLRLIYYSQIVNDFQKGDIAEGYSVSREKKESFPLTVTSAQKNPTAFYLCASSRSGTSGIRSYNEQFFGPGTRLTVL.

The J gene is TRBJ1-3, the V gene TRBV10-3, with a tentative D call TRBD1 (6 bases). The CDR3 is 15 amino acids. The V end lost 10 bases, the J end lost 0 bases, and 16 bases lay between the germline ends. CDR1 is ENHRY, CDR2 SYGVKD, per germline. The CDR3 coding sequence is TGTGCCACACATTGGACAGTCCTCTCTGGAAACACCATATATTTT. This gives the protein CATHWTVLSGNTIYF.

This clone is a singleton in its sample. The rearrangement links TRBV7-2 to TRBJ1-2; D uncertain. V lost 2 bases, J lost 4 bases, and 11 bases lay in between. In germline, CDR1 is SGHTA, CDR2 FQGNSA. This CDR3 is 14 amino acids long. CDR3 amino acids: CASSLNGVGYGYTF. The CDR3 DNA follows: TGTGCCAGCAGCTTAAACGGGGTCGGCTATGGCTACACCTTC.

The table lists this clone with a few counts. V usage is TRBV7-2 and J usage is TRBJ1-3; maybe TRBD1 (6 bases). This CDR3 region has 15 residues. The germline V and J ends were trimmed by 5 bases and 2 bases, with 13 bases remaining between them. Germline lookup yields CDR1 SGHTA and CDR2 FQGNSA. CDR3 residues: CASSRDTSAGNTIYF. The CDR3 DNA is TGTGCCAGCAGCCGGGACACCTCCGCTGGAAACACCATATATTTT. Full variable domain (outside the CDR3, taken from reference TRBV7-2 and TRBJ1-3): GAGVSQSPSNKVTEKGKDVELRCDPISGHTALYWYRQSLGQGLEFLIYFQGNSAPDKSGLPSDRFSAERTGGSVSTLTIQRTQQEDSAVYLCASSRDTSAGNTIYFGEGSWLTVV.

The count of this clone is one. The genes are TRBV19 and TRBJ2-3, with 7 bases fitting TRBD1. Per germline, CDR1 LNHDA and CDR2 SQIVND (reference sequence). J gave up 6 bases and V 3 bases, and 9 bases lay outside the gene matches. The CDR3 has 15 amino acids. CDR3 in amino acids: CASSILDRPGDTQYF. The CDR3 region has the DNA TGTGCCAGTAGTATTTTGGACAGGCCTGGGGATACGCAGTATTTT. The whole variable domain, remainder taken from reference TRBV19 and TRBJ2-3, is DGGITQSPKYLFRKEGQNVTLSCEQNLNHDAMYWYRQDPGQGLRLIYYSQIVNDFQKGDIAEGYSVSREKKESFPLTVTSAQKNPTAFYLCASSILDRPGDTQYFGPGTRLTVL.

This rearrangement joins TRBV27 to TRBJ2-1; D perhaps matches TRBD1 (6 bases). Germline V lookup: CDR1 MNHEY, CDR2 SMNVEV (reference sequence). V shed 3 bases and J shed 9 bases, with 12 bases lying between them. The CDR3 is 13 amino acids. The CDR3 loop reads CASSFFRDTEQFF. The CDR3 coding sequence is TGTGCCAGCAGTTTCTTCAGGGACACTGAGCAGTTCTTC.

This clone was seen only once. V is TRBV28 and J is TRBJ1-4; 8 bases are a match to TRBD1. V gave up 11 bases and J gave up 0 bases; unmatched junction bases: 8. The CDR3 runs 15 residues. In germline, CDR1 is MDHEN, CDR2 SYDVKM. CDR3 residues: CAPRTGPATNEKLFF. CDR3 DNA sequence: TGTGCCCCTCGGACAGGGCCTGCAACTAATGAAAAACTGTTTTTT.